This passage covers 16 T cell receptor beta chains from one sample sequenced in a study of blood T cell repertoires in COVID-19. Generated by immunoSEQ multiplex PCR, the TCRdb table keeps only in-frame clones and is missing some. The profile shows some 270,000 clones, more than 65% of them singletons. Sequenced input: peripheral blood. These receptor sequences come from a person aged 70 to 79 with COVID-19, enrolled during active disease.

The chain is built from TRBV5-1 and TRBJ2-2, with D perhaps matching TRBD1 (5 bases). V was clipped by 2 bases and J by 6 bases, with 14 bases between them. The germline CDR1 and CDR2 sequences are SGHRS and YFSETQ. The CDR3 is 15 amino acids. The CDR3 DNA follows: TGCGCCAGCAGCTTAGGGGCACAAGACGCCGGGGAGCTGTTTTTT. It translates to CASSLGAQDAGELFF.

The chain has TRBV19 and TRBJ2-7; 7 bases line up with TRBD2. Germline V gives CDR1 LNHDA, CDR2 SQIVND (reference sequence). The J segment lost 5 bases and the V segment lost 5 bases, leaving 9 bases of the junction unmatched. The CDR3 contains 14 residues. CDR3 sequence (DNA): TGTGCCAGTAGTTTCTCGTCCGGGAGGAACGAGCAGTACTTC. Amino acid sequence: CASSFSSGRNEQYF. The full variable domain, with the rest looked up from reference TRBV19 and TRBJ2-7, is DGGITQSPKYLFRKEGQNVTLSCEQNLNHDAMYWYRQDPGQGLRLIYYSQIVNDFQKGDIAEGYSVSREKKESFPLTVTSAQKNPTAFYLCASSFSSGRNEQYFGPGTRLTVT.

This clone was recorded a few times. This sequence joins TRBV5-6 and TRBJ2-7, with D possibly TRBD1 on 6 matching bases. The V and J ends lost 0 bases and 0 bases respectively, with 10 bases between them. The length of the CDR3 is 15 residues. Germline V gives CDR1 SGHDT, CDR2 YYEEEE. The CDR3 DNA is TGTGCCAGCAGCTTGGGTTGGGACAACTCCTACGAGCAGTACTTC. The encoded protein is CASSLGWDNSYEQYF.

CDR3 sequence: CASSIDTGVQPQHF. CDR3 coding DNA: TGTGCCAGTAGTATAGATACGGGGGTTCAGCCCCAGCATTTT. The chain recombines TRBV19 with TRBJ1-5; a possible D gene is TRBD1 (5 bases). Germline V gene sequence: CDR1 LNHDA, CDR2 SQIVND (reference sequence). The CDR3 contains 14 residues. Trimming pared 0 bases from V and 6 bases from J, leaving 9 bases between.

The V gene is TRBV5-1, the J gene TRBJ2-3; 8 bases line up with TRBD2. Germline V CDR1 and CDR2: SGHRS, YFSETQ. The CDR3 is 18 residues long. After removal of 0 bases from V and 2 bases from J, the junction contained 11 bases not matched to a gene. CDR3 in DNA: TGCGCCAGCAGCTTGGAGGGACGAGCGGGGGCCACCACAGATACGCAGTATTTT. Encoded protein: CASSLEGRAGATTDTQYF.

V and J are TRBV5-8 and TRBJ1-5; D call uncertain. CDR3 length equals 14 residues. Trimming left V 2 bases short and J 1 base short, with 7 bases between. Germline V lookup: CDR1 SGHTS, CDR2 YDEGEE. As DNA, the CDR3 is TGTGCCAGCAGCTTTTCCAGGAGCAATCAGCCCCAGCATTTT. This gives the protein CASSFSRSNQPQHF.

The chain uses TRBV7-3 and TRBJ1-1, with 7 bases lining up with TRBD1. The CDR3 is 16 amino acids. In germline, CDR1 is SGHTA, CDR2 FQGTGA. The trim removed 1 base at V and 6 bases at J, leaving 11 bases unmatched. CDR3 coding DNA: TGTGCCAGCAGCTTAAATCACGACAGGGCGGCCGCTGAAGCTTTCTTT. It encodes CASSLNHDRAAAEAFF.

The V and J genes are TRBV28 and TRBJ2-1; possibly TRBD1 for D (5 bases). The ends were cut back, 6 bases at V and 3 bases at J, with 9 bases in the middle. Looked up from germline, CDR1 is MDHEN and CDR2 is SYDVKM. This CDR3 is built from 13 residues. CDR3 DNA sequence: TGTGCCAGCAGGGGGCAAATCTACAATGAGCAGTTCTTC. Residues: CASRGQIYNEQFF.

The sample holds a few counts of this clone. This chain links TRBV7-6 with TRBJ2-7, with 8 bases matching TRBD1. V was pared by 1 base and J by 3 bases, with 2 bases of the junction left unmatched. This CDR3 is built from 14 residues. Per the germline V gene, CDR1 is SGHVS and CDR2 is FNYEAQ. CDR3 protein: CASSLDRGFYEQYF. In DNA form, the CDR3 reads TGTGCCAGCAGCTTAGACAGGGGGTTCTACGAGCAGTACTTC.

The rearrangement links TRBV23-1 to TRBJ1-5, with a possible D match to TRBD1 (5 bases). TRBV23-1 is flagged as an ORF with uncertain function. Trimming stripped 0 bases from V and 4 bases from J, with 10 bases between. This CDR3 has 15 amino acids. In nucleotides, the CDR3 is TGCGCCAGCAGTCAATCGCTCCGGACAAATCAGCCCCAGCATTTT. It is translated as CASSQSLRTNQPQHF.

As DNA, the CDR3 is TGTGCCAGCAGTTTCGGGGGGGGCTACGAGCAGTACTTC. Its protein product is CASSFGGGYEQYF. The genes are TRBV27 and TRBJ2-7; 8 nucleotides match TRBD2. This CDR3 comprises 13 residues. From germline, CDR1 is MNHEY and CDR2 SMNVEV (reference sequence). The ends lost 3 bases at V and 3 bases at J; junction bases unmatched: 1.

The rearrangement links TRBV27 to TRBJ2-7; TRBD1 matches 9 bases. This CDR3 is 14 amino acids long. Germline lookup yields CDR1 MNHEY and CDR2 SMNVEV (reference sequence). V dropped 8 bases and J dropped 5; count of bases not matched to a gene: 10. The CDR3 spells CASGLGGTGNEQYF. The DNA for the CDR3 is TGTGCCAGCGGCCTCGGAGGGACAGGGAACGAGCAGTACTTC.

The chain is built from TRBV7-2 and TRBJ1-4; unclear D gene. Germline CDR1 reads SGHTA; CDR2 reads FQGNSA. The CDR3 is made up of 13 amino acids. Trimming took 5 bases from V and 5 from J, leaving 9 bases between them. The CDR3 nucleotides are TGTGCCAGCAGCCCCACGAGAAATGAAAAACTGTTTTTT. It translates to CASSPTRNEKLFF.

Only one count was recorded for this clone. The chain employs TRBV9 and TRBJ1-2; tentatively, D is TRBD1 (6 bases). Trimming removed 0 bases at V and 3 bases at J, with 12 bases between. The germline CDR1 and CDR2 sequences are SGDLS and YYNGEE. This CDR3 comprises 15 residues. The CDR3 bases are TGTGCCAGCAGCGTAGATACAGGGTCGTACTATGGCTACACCTTC. It specifies CASSVDTGSYYGYTF. Complete variable domain (other parts from reference TRBV9 and TRBJ1-2): DSGVTQTPKHLITATGQRVTLRCSPRSGDLSVYWYQQSLDQGLQFLIQYYNGEERAKGNILERFSAQQFPDLHSELNLSSLELGDSALYFCASSVDTGSYYGYTFGSGTRLTVV.

The J gene is TRBJ1-1, the V gene TRBV29-1; D possibly corresponds to TRBD1 (5 bases). The V end was cut by 5 bases, the J end by 1 base, with 14 bases between. Looked up from germline, CDR1 is SQVTM and CDR2 is ANQGSEA. The CDR3 runs to 14 residues. The CDR3 DNA sequence: TGCAGCGTTCAGGCGGCAGGGCCGAACACTGAAGCTTTCTTT. Amino acids: CSVQAAGPNTEAFF.

The chain is built from TRBV27 and TRBJ1-6; perhaps TRBD1 as D (6 bases). Germline CDR1 and CDR2: MNHEY and SMNVEV (reference sequence). The CDR3 length is 12 residues. V was clipped by 4 bases and J by 10 bases, with 8 bases between them. The CDR3 is CASSYQGSPLHF. CDR3 sequence (DNA): TGTGCCAGCAGTTATCAGGGGTCACCCCTCCACTTT.